The rows below give T cell receptor beta chains drawn from one sample of a study of T cell changes during pregnancy in multiple sclerosis. Produced via immunoSEQ multiplex PCR; TCRdb's table is partial and in-frame only. The repertoire holds about 44,000 clones, around 90% seen once, with roughly 0.7% in the top ten. The specimen comprised CD4+ T cells from peripheral blood mononuclear cells, sampled before pregnancy. These receptors originate from a female donor with multiple sclerosis, enrolled in a pregnancy study. CDR3s include the opening cysteine and the closing phenylalanine or tryptophan. D genes are given only for firm matches. Clone size appears in some rows only: once, few, many, or a class for an expanded clone.

j_gene,d_gene,abundance,v_gene,CDR3nt,CDR3aa
TRBJ2-1,-,-,TRBV5-4,TGTGCCAGCAGCTTGGGGGGGCTTTACAATGAGCAGTTCTTC,CASSLGGLYNEQFF
TRBJ2-6,-,-,TRBV10-3,TGTGCCTCCTCTGTCGGGGCCAACGTCCTGACTTTC,CASSVGANVLTF
TRBJ2-7,TRBD1,once,TRBV7-9,TGTGCCAGCAGCTTAGTGGGTTGGGGGACAGGTTCCTACGAGCAGTACTTC,CASSLVGWGTGSYEQYF
TRBJ2-7,TRBD1,-,TRBV18,TGTGCCAGTTCCGGACAGGGGGCGACCTACGAGCAGTACTTC,CASSGQGATYEQYF
TRBJ2-5,TRBD1,-,TRBV27,TGTGCCAGCAGTTTATCACCAGGGGGCGTACGGGAGACCCAGTACTTC,CASSLSPGGVRETQYF
TRBJ2-1,-,-,TRBV9,TGTGCCAGCAGCGTAGAAATTAACGGGGGCAATGAGCAGTTCTTC,CASSVEINGGNEQFF
TRBJ2-5,-,-,TRBV27,TGTGCCAGCAGTGGGTGGGGGGGGCGTCAAGAGACCCAGTACTTC,CASSGWGGRQETQYF
TRBJ2-1,TRBD2,once,TRBV4-2,TGTGCCAGCAGCCAAGATCGGTTGCGGGAGACGCAGTTCTTC,CASSQDRLRETQFF
TRBJ2-1,TRBD2,-,TRBV10-2,TGCGCCAGCTCTGAAGGGGGCGGGGGGGCCCGGAATGAGCAGTTCTTC,CASSEGGGGARNEQFF
TRBJ2-1,-,-,TRBV6-5,TGTGCCAGCAGTTACTCGGGGGGGCGAATCAATGAGCAGTTCTTC,CASSYSGGRINEQFF
TRBJ1-5,-,-,TRBV9,TGTGCCAGCAGCCCTCTCCGTCATGAGGACAACTATAGCAATCAGCCCCAGCATTTT,CASSPLRHEDNYSNQPQHF
TRBJ1-6,TRBD1,-,TRBV19,TGTGCCAGTAGTTCCCGGACAGGGGATACTTCACCCCTCCACTTT,CASSSRTGDTSPLHF